This section outlines one T cell receptor beta chain sequence together with its context. This entry is derived from a study of blood T cell repertoires in COVID-19. Across the study: The United States, Italy and Spain were the sources of the acute and convalescent COVID-19 samples. PBMCs, B-cell-depleted T cells, or T cells provided the cDNA or gDNA that made up the material.

Study processing details: Nucleated cell counts were estimated from reference gene primer amplification. Measured with immunoSEQ multiplex PCR; TCRdb has only the in-frame clones, and not every one. V and J calls and clone size follow that table, whereas D and trimming were derived from the DNA. The sample has about 100,000 clones, around 90% seen once. Trimming pared 5 bases from V and 4 bases from J, leaving 14 bases between. The CDR3 covers 14 residues. Germline CDR1 is SGHTA and CDR2 is FQGTGA. The V gene is TRBV7-3, the J gene TRBJ1-1, with D perhaps matching TRBD1 (6 bases). The TCR was taken from a woman aged 55-75 years with acute or convalescent COVID-19. The sequencing sample was made of peripheral blood. CDR3: CASSPQGGATEAFF. The DNA of the CDR3 is TGTGCCAGCAGCCCTCAAGGGGGAGCCACTGAAGCTTTCTTT.